This section outlines one TCR beta chain sequence together with its context. Its antigen is not identified. Between the trimmed V and J ends, which lost 6 bases and 1 base, there was a span of 12 bases. The CDR3 runs 14 residues. CDR1 is KGHSH, CDR2 LQKENI, per germline. The record originates from a study of vaccination effects on CD4 cells after COVID-19. Study-wide results and caveats: In healthy vaccinees, only 1 of 255 vaccine-induced clones cross-reacted with common cold coronaviruses. Late post-vaccination samples showed marked contraction of infection- and vaccine-induced clones.

Some clones are missing from TCRdb's copy, which holds only in-frame ones; the method was immunoSEQ multiplex PCR. The sample shows tens of thousands of clones, 65% to 85% of them seen only once. Sequencing was preceded by expansion of antigen-specific CD4+ T cells with viral peptide pools in the ViraFEST assay. A roughly ten-day culture period preceded the isolation of CD4+ T cells. Vaccine recipients had no previous SARS-CoV-2 infection; their nucleocapsid antibodies were negative. The researchers cultured 1.9 million or so PBMC per well with about 10 IU/ml IL-2 and roughly 9.2 ug/ml peptides. The authors replaced half the medium with IL-2 medium on days 3 and 7.

This chain joins TRBV18 and TRBJ1-1, with D uncertain. The source is a human donor who received a COVID-19 vaccine. Sequences were derived from CD4+ T cells from PBMCs cultured with HCoV-NL63 spike peptides, sampled before COVID-19 vaccination. The CDR3 region has the DNA TGTGCCAGCTCCCCCGCCGGTAGGAACACTGAAGCTTTCTTT. Encoded protein: CASSPAGRNTEAFF.